The clone carrying this T cell receptor (beta chain) was detected many times. This record belongs to a study of identical twins. A single record per CDR3 protein comes from TCRdb applying MiXCR to the 5' RACE reads. The sample includes a few hundred thousand distinct CDR3 sequences, nearly 10% of them seen just once. Looked up from germline, CDR1 is SGHDT and CDR2 is YYEEEE. This CDR3 region has 14 residues. Trimming pared 0 bases from V and 0 bases from J, leaving 5 bases between. The same sample was also studied in work on yellow fever vaccine responses in identical twins.

J is TRBJ2-3 and V is TRBV5-6; no clear D. The sample taken for sequencing was PBMCs. The clonotype comes from a woman younger than 35 in good health. The CDR3 DNA follows: TGTGCCAGCAGCTTGGCCTCTAGCACAGATACGCAGTATTTT. This translates into CASSLASSTDTQYF.